This TCR beta chain was identified during a study of radiation and T cells in renal cell carcinoma. Clones were read by immunoSEQ multiplex PCR, and TCRdb kept only the in-frame ones, dropping some. The sample shows approximately 110,000 clones, roughly 80% of them seen only once. Specified time point: baseline pretreatment blood. Stated treatment: 15 Gy SBRT to primary tumor, nephrectomy 4 weeks later. Radiation-treated patients gave blood at baseline, week 2 and week 4. Clear cell pathology was present in this patient's renal cell carcinoma. Trimming took off 4 bases at V and 4 bases at J, with 12 bases between the two ends. Germline lookup yields CDR1 SEHNR and CDR2 FQNEAQ (reference sequence). The length of the CDR3 is 14 residues. Findings and limits, study-wide: Without pretreatment biopsies, baseline tumor clonotype presence was undetermined.

Turning to this clone: The target antigen is unknown.

The source is a woman between 55 and 75 years old with renal cell carcinoma. This specimen was blood, taken from a patient whose treatment included radiotherapy and nephrectomy. V usage is TRBV7-9 and J usage is TRBJ2-3; D ambiguous. The CDR3 bases are TGTGCCAGCAGCTCATTCGGGCCGCCAGATACGCAGTATTTT. It encodes CASSSFGPPDTQYF.